Below are 22 T cell receptor beta chains sequenced from a single sample in a study of blood T cell repertoires in COVID-19. Some clones are missing from TCRdb's copy, which holds only in-frame ones; the method was immunoSEQ multiplex PCR. Of about 150,000 clones in the sample, under 90% were seen once. The specimen was peripheral blood. These receptors all come from a man in his sixties with acute or convalescent COVID-19.

The rearrangement uses TRBV2 and TRBJ2-1, with TRBD2 matching over 8 bases. The CDR3 consists of 14 residues. CDR1 and CDR2 (germline): SNHLY, FYNNEI. V dropped 7 bases and J dropped 8; count of bases not matched to a gene: 10. CDR3 sequence: CASMLKRERDEQFF. Written as DNA, the CDR3 is TGTGCCAGCATGCTTAAGCGGGAGAGGGATGAGCAGTTCTTC.

The rearrangement uses TRBV18 and TRBJ1-3; 10 nucleotides line up with TRBD1. J lost 3 bases, V lost 3 bases, and 2 bases had no gene match. Germline V gives CDR1 KGHSH, CDR2 LQKENI. The CDR3 totals 15 residues. This chain's CDR3 is CASSPGQGYGNTIYF. In DNA, the CDR3 is TGTGCCAGCTCACCGGGACAGGGGTATGGAAACACCATATATTTT.

The V gene is TRBV24-1, the J gene TRBJ2-1; 10 nucleotides match TRBD1. The CDR3 is 15 amino acids. The germline CDR1 and CDR2 sequences are KGHDR and SFDVKD. The ends lost 4 bases at V and 8 bases at J; junction bases unmatched: 7. This CDR3 is CATSEGQGGRHEQFF. The CDR3 nucleotides are TGTGCCACCAGTGAAGGACAGGGGGGGAGGCATGAGCAGTTCTTC.

The J gene is TRBJ2-7, the V gene TRBV5-1; 8 bases agree with TRBD2. The junction had 1 base not matched to a gene; V was cut back by 2 bases and J by 3 bases. From germline, CDR1 is SGHRS and CDR2 YFSETQ. The CDR3 covers 13 residues. Written as DNA, the CDR3 is TGCGCCAGCAGCTTACTAGCGGACTACGAGCAGTACTTC. Its translation is CASSLLADYEQYF.

The CDR3 reads CAISESVLLAVDNEQFF. CDR3 bases: TGTGCCATCAGTGAGTCGGTTCTCCTAGCGGTTGACAATGAGCAGTTCTTC. The chain uses TRBV10-3 and TRBJ2-1, with 7 bases matching TRBD2. CDR1 is ENHRY, CDR2 SYGVKD, per germline. Losses at the gene ends were 0 bases for V and 5 bases for J; bases not matched to a gene: 10. The CDR3 has 17 amino acids.

The chain links TRBV7-2 to TRBJ2-7; 7 nucleotides agree with TRBD2. With V trimmed by 1 base and J by 2 bases, 5 bases remained unmatched. CDR3 length: 15 residues. Germline assignment: CDR1 SGHTA and CDR2 FQGNSA. CDR3 sequence reads: CASSLGLAAPYEQYF. CDR3 sequence (DNA): TGTGCCAGCAGCTTAGGCCTAGCGGCACCCTACGAGCAGTACTTC.

The V gene is TRBV14, the J gene TRBJ1-1; the match to TRBD1 covers 9 bases. CDR3 length: 14 amino acids. The V gene's germline CDR1 is SGHDN and CDR2 FVKESK. The V segment lost 2 bases and the J segment 8 bases; nucleotides outside the gene matches: 6. The CDR3 region has the DNA TGTGCCAGCAGCCAACTACAGGGGGCGGTGGAAGCTTTCTTT. As protein: CASSQLQGAVEAFF. Variable domain in full (rest from reference TRBV14 and TRBJ1-1): EAGVTQFPSHSVIEKGQTVTLRCDPISGHDNLYWYRRVMGKEIKFLLHFVKESKQDESGMPNNRFLAERTGGTYSTLKVQPAELEDSGVYFCASSQLQGAVEAFFGQGTRLTVV.

The chain has TRBV7-9 and TRBJ2-5; D might be TRBD1 (6 bases). CDR3 length: 11 residues. The germline V gene has CDR1 SEHNR and CDR2 FQNEAQ (reference sequence). The ends were cut back, 1 base at V and 9 bases at J, with 6 bases in the middle. CDR3 nucleotides: TGTGCCAGCAGCTTAGAGGGGGCCCAGTACTTC. Translating it yields CASSLEGAQYF.

This chain connects TRBV6-5 to TRBJ1-2; 10 nucleotides line up with TRBD1. The V gene's germline CDR1 is MNHEY and CDR2 SVGAGI. V was clipped by 10 bases and J by 4 bases; unmatched bases: 9. This CDR3 region has 14 residues. CDR3 nucleotide sequence: TGTGCCACCGGGAGACAGGGGGCAGGCTATGGCTACACCTTC. Protein: CATGRQGAGYGYTF.

The chain is built from TRBV4-3 and TRBJ2-7; D is unclear. Looked up from germline, CDR1 is LGHNA and CDR2 is YSLEER. CDR3 size: 14 residues. Trimming shortened V by 0 bases and J by 2 bases, and 8 bases separated the two germline ends. CDR3 amino acids: CASSQDTAAYEQYF. The CDR3 coding sequence is TGCGCCAGCAGCCAAGATACAGCAGCCTACGAGCAGTACTTC.

The V gene is TRBV18, the J gene TRBJ1-2; TRBD1 matches 9 bases. Trimming at V came to 6 bases and at J to 5 bases, leaving 19 bases not matched to a gene. The CDR3 loop spans 18 amino acids. From germline, CDR1 is KGHSH and CDR2 LQKENI. CDR3 protein: CASSQTNGMGDREYGYTF. The CDR3 DNA follows: TGTGCCAGCTCTCAAACGAACGGGATGGGGGACAGGGAGTATGGCTACACCTTC.

As DNA, the CDR3 is TGTGCCAGCAGCTTAATGGGTACACAGGATGAGCAGTTCTTC. Residues: CASSLMGTQDEQFF. The V call is TRBV11-3, the J call TRBJ2-1; possible D gene TRBD1, 5 bases. The germline V gene encodes CDR1 SGHNT and CDR2 YENEEA. With 2 bases removed from V and 8 bases from J, the gap between germline ends came to 13 bases. The CDR3 is made up of 14 amino acids.

The rearrangement links TRBV5-4 to TRBJ2-2; perhaps TRBD2 as D (5 bases). CDR1 and CDR2 (germline): SGHNT, YYREEE (reference sequence). Between the trimmed V and J ends, which lost 0 bases and 7 bases, there was a span of 13 bases. The CDR3 is 15 residues long. The CDR3 is CASSLAGKGGGELFF. CDR3 bases: TGTGCCAGCAGCTTGGCGGGGAAGGGCGGCGGGGAGCTGTTTTTT.

The chain links TRBV29-1 to TRBJ2-2; 12 bases match TRBD2. The junction had 3 bases not matched to a gene; V was cut back by 4 bases and J by 0 bases. The CDR3 is made up of 16 amino acids. The germline CDR1 and CDR2 sequences are SQVTM and ANQGSEA. For the CDR3, the DNA is TGCAGCGTTGGAAGGACTAGCGGGACGAACACCGGGGAGCTGTTTTTT. It encodes CSVGRTSGTNTGELFF.

This chain uses TRBV18 with TRBJ2-6; D not resolved. There are 14 residues in the CDR3. V lost 5 bases and J lost 0, with 5 bases in between. CDR1 and CDR2 from the germline V gene are KGHSH and LQKENI. CDR3 protein: CASSSSSGANVLTF. The CDR3 nucleotides are TGTGCCAGCTCATCTAGCTCTGGGGCCAACGTCCTGACTTTC.

The chain is built from TRBV6-6 and TRBJ1-2; D unclear. Trimming pared 0 bases from V and 4 bases from J, leaving 9 bases between. Looked up from germline, CDR1 is MNHNY and CDR2 is SVGAGI (reference sequence). The CDR3 extends over 14 amino acids. The CDR3 sequence: CASSYSSQSYGYTF. As DNA, the CDR3 is TGTGCCAGCAGTTACTCATCGCAGTCCTATGGCTACACCTTC.

The CDR3 DNA reads as TGTGCCAGCAGTTTATTCGTCGGACTCTACGAGCAGTACTTC. It translates to CASSLFVGLYEQYF. The chain has TRBV27 and TRBJ2-7, with D maybe TRBD2 (5 bases). The germline gives CDR1 MNHEY, CDR2 SMNVEV (reference sequence). V lost 1 base and J lost 3, with 10 bases in between. The length of the CDR3 is 14 residues.

CDR3 DNA: TGTGCCAGCAGTCAACGTCCTGGGGCCACCTCTAGCACAGATACGCAGTATTTT. It yields the protein CASSQRPGATSSTDTQYF. The chain combines TRBV27 with TRBJ2-3; D is perhaps TRBD1 (5 bases). V lost 5 bases to trimming and J lost 0 bases, with 21 bases between them. CDR3 length: 18 amino acids. CDR1 and CDR2 from the germline V gene are MNHEY and SMNVEV (reference sequence).

The rearrangement joins TRBV30 to TRBJ2-3, with D perhaps matching TRBD2 (6 bases). CDR3 length: 14 residues. Between the trimmed V and J ends, which lost 3 bases and 2 bases, there was a span of 12 bases. CDR1 is GTSNPN and CDR2 is SVGIG in the germline V gene (reference sequence). CDR3: CAWSVGGTTDTQYF. CDR3 coding DNA: TGTGCCTGGAGCGTAGGAGGGACCACAGATACGCAGTATTTT.

The table lists this clone with a count of one. This chain connects TRBV7-9 to TRBJ1-1; D perhaps matches TRBD1 (5 bases). This CDR3 comprises 12 residues. Germline V gene data show CDR1 as SEHNR and CDR2 as FQNEAQ (reference sequence). V dropped 4 bases and J dropped 3 bases, with 6 bases sitting between them. The CDR3 DNA follows: TGTGCCAGCAGCTGGGGGGACACTGAAGCTTTCTTT. Translated: CASSWGDTEAFF.

The count of this clone is one. The rearrangement links TRBV9 to TRBJ1-2; weak D call: TRBD1 (6 bases). The germline V gene has CDR1 SGDLS and CDR2 YYNGEE. Trimming removed 3 bases at V and 1 base at J, with 19 bases between. CDR3 length: 17 amino acids. CDR3 region: CASSEGTRSPLNYGYTF. The CDR3 region has the DNA TGTGCCAGCAGCGAGGGGACAAGGAGTCCCCTTAACTATGGCTACACCTTC.

The V call is TRBV29-1, the J call TRBJ2-7; D may be TRBD1 (5 bases). V lost 5 bases and J 2 bases, leaving 10 bases between the germline ends. The CDR3 is made up of 12 amino acids. CDR1 is SQVTM and CDR2 is ANQGSEA in the germline V gene. This chain's CDR3 is CSVLDNPYEQYF. In DNA, the CDR3 is TGCAGCGTTTTGGACAATCCCTACGAGCAGTACTTC.